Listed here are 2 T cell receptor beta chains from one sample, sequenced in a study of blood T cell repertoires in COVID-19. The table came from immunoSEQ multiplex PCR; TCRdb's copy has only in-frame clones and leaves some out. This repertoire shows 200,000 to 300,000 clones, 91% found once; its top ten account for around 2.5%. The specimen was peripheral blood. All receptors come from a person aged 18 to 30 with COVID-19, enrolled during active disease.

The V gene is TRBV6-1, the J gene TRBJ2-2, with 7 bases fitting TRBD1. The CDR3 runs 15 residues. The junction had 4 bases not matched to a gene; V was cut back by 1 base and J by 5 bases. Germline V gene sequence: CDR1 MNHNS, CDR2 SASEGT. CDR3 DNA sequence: TGTGCCAGCAGTGAAGGGGACAGCGTAACCGGGGAGCTGTTTTTT. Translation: CASSEGDSVTGELFF.

This CDR3 reads CASKGLNSPLHF. Written as DNA, the CDR3 is TGTGCCAGCAAGGGGCTTAATTCACCCCTCCACTTT. The V gene is TRBV9, the J gene TRBJ1-6; tentatively, D is TRBD1 (5 bases). Germline values: CDR1 SGDLS, CDR2 YYNGEE. The V gene lost 6 bases and the J gene lost 6 bases, with 7 bases spanning the gap. The CDR3 spans 12 residues.